A single sample is the source of the 27 T cell receptor beta chains below, sequenced in a study of blood T cell repertoires in COVID-19. The repertoire was sequenced with immunoSEQ multiplex PCR; TCRdb's copy has only in-frame clones and lacks some. The repertoire holds approximately 300,000 clones, with approximately 87% as singletons. Sequencing was performed on peripheral blood. Receptor source: a woman in her 50s with active or convalescent COVID-19.

The CDR3 is CASSQGRLAPSANTGELFF. CDR3 DNA: TGTGCCAGCAGCCAAGGGCGACTAGCGCCGTCTGCGAACACCGGGGAGCTGTTTTTT. V usage is TRBV3-1 (or the pseudogene TRBV3-2) and J usage is TRBJ2-2; 8 bases are shared with TRBD2. In germline, CDR1 is LGHDT, CDR2 YNNKEL (reference sequence). The CDR3 covers 19 residues. After removal of 1 base from V and 0 bases from J, the junction contained 10 bases not matched to a gene.

The chain combines TRBV30 with TRBJ2-1; 9 bases are shared with TRBD2. The length of the CDR3 is 16 residues. In germline, CDR1 is GTSNPN, CDR2 SVGIG (reference sequence). V shed 3 bases, J shed 4 bases, and the junction held 10 bases outside the gene matches. CDR3 amino acids: CAWSPPQRGAYNEQFF. The CDR3 DNA sequence: TGTGCCTGGAGCCCACCCCAGCGGGGGGCTTACAATGAGCAGTTCTTC.

The V call is TRBV10-1, the J call TRBJ2-2; D is unresolved. CDR1 is WNHNN, CDR2 SYGVQD, per germline (reference sequence). This CDR3 is 15 amino acids long. V lost 5 bases and J 3 bases, leaving 13 bases between the germline ends. The CDR3 DNA follows: TGCGCCAGCAGTACTGACGGAGAGGACACCGGGGAGCTGTTTTTT. Translation gives CASSTDGEDTGELFF.

The chain has TRBV6-2 or TRBV6-3 and TRBJ1-5, with 7 bases fitting TRBD1. There are 16 residues in the CDR3. V trimming: 5 bases; J trimming: 2 bases; junction bases outside the gene matches: 9. Germline loops: CDR1 MNHEY, CDR2 SVGEGT. The CDR3 reads CASSRGQRNGNQPQHF. The CDR3 DNA reads TGTGCCAGCAGTAGGGGACAGCGGAACGGCAATCAGCCCCAGCATTTT.

The chain has TRBV6-5 and TRBJ1-5; no firm D call. This CDR3 has 14 amino acids. CDR1 and CDR2 from the germline V gene are MNHEY and SVGAGI. V dropped 8 bases and J dropped 0 bases, with 11 bases sitting between them. In DNA form, the CDR3 reads TGTGCCAGCTATATCGGTTTTAGCAATCAGCCCCAGCATTTT. Its protein is CASYIGFSNQPQHF.

The gene calls are TRBV19 and TRBJ1-1, with D possibly TRBD1 on 5 matching bases. The CDR3 is 13 residues long. The germline V gene encodes CDR1 LNHDA and CDR2 SQIVND (reference sequence). Trimming pared 4 bases from V and 5 bases from J, leaving 11 bases between. DNA of the CDR3: TGTGCCAGTAGTACCTCAGGGTGGACTGAAGCTTTCTTT. This codes for CASSTSGWTEAFF.

This clone was seen only once. The chain is built from TRBV4-2 and TRBJ2-1; the match to TRBD2 covers 7 bases. Germline V gives CDR1 LGHNA, CDR2 YNFKEQ. J lost 8 bases, V lost 0 bases, and 7 bases had no gene match. The CDR3 totals 15 residues. As DNA, the CDR3 is TGTGCCAGCAGCCAAGATACCCTAGCGGTAGATGAGCAGTTCTTC. Translated, it gives CASSQDTLAVDEQFF.

The V and J genes are TRBV19 and TRBJ1-2, with 12 bases aligning to TRBD1. V shed 7 bases, J shed 8 bases, and the junction held 11 bases outside the gene matches. The CDR3 covers 15 residues. Per germline, CDR1 LNHDA and CDR2 SQIVND (reference sequence). The CDR3 region is CASTHQGQGARGYTF. The CDR3 DNA sequence: TGTGCCAGTACTCACCAGGGACAGGGGGCGCGAGGCTACACCTTC.

This clone was counted a few times. The gene calls are TRBV6-5 and TRBJ1-3, with D possibly being TRBD1 (5 bases). CDR3 length equals 14 residues. Deletions cut 8 bases from V and 4 bases from J, with 15 bases between. Germline values: CDR1 MNHEY, CDR2 SVGAGI. In nucleotides, the CDR3 is TGTGCCAGCCGGGGGGAAGTGTACGGAAACACCATATATTTT. Encoded protein: CASRGEVYGNTIYF.

The chain uses TRBV5-6 and TRBJ1-1; a possible D gene is TRBD1 (6 bases). With 1 base removed from V and 8 bases from J, the gap between germline ends came to 9 bases. CDR3 length: 12 residues. CDR1 and CDR2 (germline): SGHDT, YYEEEE. The CDR3 nucleotides read TGTGCCAGCAGCTTGAGGGGGACCGAAGCTTTCTTT. Protein: CASSLRGTEAFF.

The rearrangement uses TRBV4-3 and TRBJ1-6; a possible D gene is TRBD1 (5 bases). CDR3 size: 16 residues. Germline V gene data show CDR1 as LGHNA and CDR2 as YSLEER. Trimming left V 0 bases short and J 10 bases short, with 16 bases between. This CDR3 is CASSQDPRAGMSPLHF. CDR3 nucleotide sequence: TGCGCCAGCAGCCAAGATCCACGGGCAGGGATGTCACCCCTCCACTTT.

The chain carries TRBV7-9 and TRBJ2-2; tentative D call: TRBD1 (6 bases). Germline V gives CDR1 SEHNR, CDR2 FQNEAQ (reference sequence). V lost 1 base and J lost 4, with 10 bases in between. The CDR3 extends over 15 amino acids. The CDR3 region has the DNA TGTGCCAGCAGCTTAGTGGGACAAATCACCGGGGAGCTGTTTTTT. Residues: CASSLVGQITGELFF.

The chain carries TRBV28 and TRBJ2-7, with 7 bases aligning to TRBD1. This CDR3 has 14 amino acids. Germline CDR1 and CDR2: MDHEN and SYDVKM. The ends lost 2 bases at V and 3 bases at J; junction bases unmatched: 4. The CDR3 sequence is CASSLRRQGYEQYF. The DNA for the CDR3 is TGTGCCAGCAGTTTACGGAGACAGGGCTACGAGCAGTACTTC.

The chain carries TRBV9 and TRBJ2-7; 7 positions match TRBD1. The trim removed 8 bases at V and 4 bases at J, leaving 15 bases unmatched. This CDR3 spans 15 amino acids. In germline, CDR1 is SGDLS, CDR2 YYNGEE. The CDR3 DNA is TGTGCCAGTAGCCCCAGGTGGGGACAGCCTTACGAGCAGTACTTC. Encoded protein: CASSPRWGQPYEQYF.

The genes are TRBV2 and TRBJ2-2; TRBD2 matches 7 bases. The CDR3 consists of 15 residues. J was trimmed by 5 bases and V by 4 bases; bases with no gene match: 7. Germline CDR1 and CDR2: SNHLY and FYNNEI. In nucleotides, the CDR3 is TGTGCCAGCAGTGCTGGGGGGGGAAAAACCGGGGAGCTGTTTTTT. Amino acids: CASSAGGGKTGELFF.

The rearrangement links TRBV7-2 to TRBJ1-4; perhaps TRBD1 as D (5 bases). The CDR3 contains 15 residues. V lost 3 bases to trimming and J lost 5 bases, with 13 bases between them. Germline CDR1 is SGHTA and CDR2 is FQGNSA. In DNA, the CDR3 is TGTGCCAGCAGCTTGGCTTTAGGGGCGAATGAAAAACTGTTTTTT. Translating gives CASSLALGANEKLFF. The full variable domain, completed using reference TRBV7-2 and TRBJ1-4, is GAGVSQSPSNKVTEKGKDVELRCDPISGHTALYWYRQSLGQGLEFLIYFQGNSAPDKSGLPSDRFSAERTGGSVSTLTIQRTQQEDSAVYLCASSLALGANEKLFFGSGTQLSVL.

This clone has only one observation. The chain is built from TRBV30 and TRBJ2-7, with TRBD1 matching 8 bases. This CDR3 region has 14 residues. Germline V gene lookup returns CDR1 GTSNPN and CDR2 SVGIG (reference sequence). The V and J ends lost 3 bases and 3 bases, in that order; junction bases with no gene match: 7. Written as DNA, the CDR3 is TGTGCCTGGAGGAGCCGGGACAGGAACTACGAGCAGTACTTC. Amino acids: CAWRSRDRNYEQYF.

The chain is built from TRBV4-1 and TRBJ2-1, with 7 bases that match TRBD1. Germline V gives CDR1 MGHRA, CDR2 YSYEKL. The V segment lost 2 bases and the J segment 10 bases; nucleotides outside the gene matches: 2. This CDR3 spans 12 amino acids. CDR3 sequence (DNA): TGCGCCAGCAGCCAAAAGGACAGGGAGCAGTTCTTC. Translating gives CASSQKDREQFF.

This clone came up once. The rearrangement uses TRBV18 and TRBJ2-3, with TRBD2 as a possible D gene (6 bases). V was shortened by 5 bases and J by 1 base, with 13 bases between the two germline ends. The CDR3 runs 15 residues. From germline, CDR1 is KGHSH and CDR2 LQKENI. CDR3 protein: CASSSTAGRTDTQYF. The CDR3 region has the DNA TGTGCCAGCTCATCAACAGCGGGCCGCACAGATACGCAGTATTTT.

This sequence joins TRBV4-1 and TRBJ1-5, with TRBD1 identical over 9 bases. Trimming took 1 base from V and 0 from J; bases not matched to a gene: 13. Germline V gene data show CDR1 as MGHRA and CDR2 as YSYEKL. CDR3 length equals 20 residues. The CDR3 region is CASSQAVPGQGSYSNQPQHF. The CDR3 coding sequence is TGCGCCAGCAGCCAAGCTGTCCCGGGACAGGGATCATATAGCAATCAGCCCCAGCATTTT.

This rearrangement joins TRBV25-1 to TRBJ1-4; 7 bases align to TRBD1. This CDR3 has 16 residues. V lost 7 bases, J lost 0 bases, and 8 bases stayed unmatched. CDR1 MGHDK and CDR2 SYGVNS come from the germline V gene. The CDR3 region is CASTARQGPTNEKLFF. The CDR3 nucleotides read TGTGCCAGCACCGCCAGACAGGGACCAACTAATGAAAAACTGTTTTTT.

The chain carries TRBV7-2 and TRBJ2-2; tentatively, D is TRBD2 (6 bases). Trimming left V 4 bases short and J 2 bases short, with 14 bases between. The CDR3 consists of 16 residues. Germline CDR1 is SGHTA and CDR2 is FQGNSA. The CDR3 protein is CASSSQGLLNTGELFF. The CDR3 region has the DNA TGTGCCAGCAGCTCCCAAGGACTATTAAACACCGGGGAGCTGTTTTTT.

This sequence joins TRBV7-9 and TRBJ1-1; 12 bases fit TRBD1. The V gene's germline CDR1 is SEHNR and CDR2 FQNEAQ (reference sequence). CDR3 size: 19 residues. The V segment lost 4 bases and the J segment 0 bases; nucleotides outside the gene matches: 12. The CDR3 protein is CASSSPSGTGGEVNTEAFF. CDR3 coding DNA: TGTGCCAGCAGCTCACCCTCCGGGACAGGGGGCGAGGTGAACACTGAAGCTTTCTTT.

This clone has a handful of counts. The chain is built from TRBV10-1 and TRBJ1-5, with 9 bases identical to TRBD1. With V trimmed by 6 bases and J by 1 base, 7 bases remained unmatched. The CDR3 covers 16 residues. The germline gives CDR1 WNHNN, CDR2 SYGVQD (reference sequence). This chain's CDR3 is CASSRDRVRSNQPQHF. CDR3 DNA sequence: TGCGCCAGCAGCCGGGACAGGGTAAGAAGCAATCAGCCCCAGCATTTT.

In DNA, the CDR3 is TGTGCCAGCAGCCCACTAGGTAGAGAGACCCAGTACTTC. This translates into CASSPLGRETQYF. The V gene is TRBV5-5, the J gene TRBJ2-5; D is possibly TRBD2 (5 bases). V was pared by 4 bases and J by 4 bases, with 11 bases between. Germline V CDR1 and CDR2: SGHKS, YYEKEE (reference sequence). The CDR3 is 13 amino acids. Looking up the rest from reference TRBV5-5 and TRBJ2-5 gives the full variable domain: DAGVTQSPTHLIKTRGQQVTLRCSPISGHKSVSWYQQVLGQGPQFIFQYYEKEERGRGNFPDRFSARQFPNYSSELNVNALLLGDSALYLCASSPLGRETQYFGPGTRLLVL.

This sequence joins TRBV5-4 and TRBJ2-3, with a possible D match to TRBD1 (5 bases). Trimming pared 4 bases from V and 6 bases from J, leaving 18 bases between. The V gene's germline CDR1 is SGHNT and CDR2 YYREEE (reference sequence). This CDR3 has 15 residues. DNA of the CDR3: TGTGCCAGCAGCGCCGGTAGGGGTGTCGGGGATACGCAGTATTTT. It yields the protein CASSAGRGVGDTQYF.

This chain joins TRBV27 and TRBJ2-7; 15 positions match TRBD2. This CDR3 has 20 residues. The V gene's germline CDR1 is MNHEY and CDR2 SMNVEV (reference sequence). Germline trimming cut 3 bases from V and 0 bases from J; bases unmatched to any gene: 12. The CDR3 reads CASSFQPQGLAGGRSYEQYF. The CDR3 DNA is TGTGCCAGCAGTTTTCAGCCGCAGGGACTAGCGGGAGGACGCTCCTACGAGCAGTACTTC.